The 11 T cell receptor beta chains reported below all come from one sample, sequenced in a study of human T cells and chemical hapten exposure. TCRdb itself ran the RACE reads through MiXCR, one entry per CDR3 protein. The table lists some 90,000 distinct CDR3 sequences, over 10% of them singletons. Time point given: patch test 2, 6 weeks after DPC sensitization. The treatment: therapeutic diphenylcyclopropenone sensitization with weekly scalp DPC. Here the sequenced sample was whole blood, taken in connection with sensitization to the hapten diphenylcyclopropenone (DPC). The source of these receptors is a middle-aged woman with alopecia areata. Some clones in this sample may be carry-over from other donors' samples.

This clonotype came up a few times. The rearrangement joins TRBV6-2 or TRBV6-3 to TRBJ2-4; D call uncertain. The CDR3 spans 19 residues. Germline V gene sequence: CDR1 MNHEY, CDR2 SVGEGT. Trimming pared 0 bases from V and 0 bases from J, leaving 18 bases between. CDR3 region: CASSYSSSGWRLAKNIQYF. In DNA, the CDR3 is TGTGCCAGCAGTTACTCGAGCAGTGGCTGGCGGCTAGCCAAAAACATTCAGTACTTC.

V is TRBV28 and J is TRBJ2-5, with a tentative D call TRBD2 (5 bases). V lost 7 bases, J lost 12 bases, and 24 bases lay in between. The CDR3 sequence is 14 residues long. Germline CDR1 is MDHEN and CDR2 is SYDVKM. The CDR3 loop reads CASNSDGRKTGEYF. The CDR3 region has the DNA TGTGCCAGCAACTCAGATGGGCGTAAGACCGGGGAGTACTTC.

This clonotype has more than one count but fewer than ten. The genes are TRBV6-1 and TRBJ1-6; D is possibly TRBD1 (5 bases). Germline CDR1 is MNHNS and CDR2 is SASEGT. The length of the CDR3 is 15 residues. Trimming pared 6 bases from V and 7 bases from J, leaving 16 bases between. CDR3 sequence (DNA): TGTGCCAGCAGGCCCGGGGGGGTAAAGAATTCACCCCTCCACTTT. It codes for CASRPGGVKNSPLHF.

This clonotype appeared many times. The J gene is TRBJ2-1, the V gene TRBV20-1; perhaps TRBD2 as D (5 bases). Germline CDR1 DFQATT, CDR2 SNEGSKA (reference sequence). The length of the CDR3 is 13 residues. V shed 3 bases and J shed 4 bases, with 10 bases lying between them. The CDR3 DNA sequence: TGCAGTGCTAGGGAAGCGGAATACAATGAGCAGTTCTTC. It translates to CSAREAEYNEQFF.

The sample holds a few counts of this clonotype. The V and J genes are TRBV12-3 or TRBV12-4 and TRBJ1-3, with a weak D call TRBD1 (5 bases). V was shortened by 5 bases and J by 0 bases, with 11 bases between the two germline ends. The CDR3 length is 15 residues. The CDR3 reads CASSRNGGSGNTIYF. CDR3 DNA sequence: TGTGCCAGCAGTCGCAACGGGGGCTCTGGAAACACCATATATTTT.

This clonotype was detected many times. The CDR3 spells CASSYGTASREQYF. CDR3 sequence (DNA): TGCGCCAGCAGTTACGGGACCGCCTCTCGGGAGCAGTACTTC. The chain has TRBV5-1 and TRBJ2-7; perhaps D is TRBD1 or TRBD2 (5 bases each). The CDR3 is 14 amino acids. Trimming cost V 5 bases and J 7 bases, with 19 bases left between them. CDR1 is SGHRS, CDR2 YFSETQ, per germline.

This clonotype was counted at least ten times. The chain employs TRBV30 and TRBJ1-1; D might be TRBD1 (5 bases). Germline CDR1 GTSNPN, CDR2 SVGIG (reference sequence). V shed 3 bases and J shed 6 bases, with 14 bases lying between them. The CDR3 is 13 amino acids. The chain's CDR3 is CAWSFHGAPEAFF. The DNA for the CDR3 is TGTGCCTGGAGCTTTCACGGGGCTCCTGAAGCTTTCTTT.

This clonotype was detected many times. V usage is TRBV6-2 or TRBV6-3 and J usage is TRBJ2-5, with TRBD1 matching over 8 bases. V dropped 5 bases and J dropped 5; count of bases not matched to a gene: 10. The CDR3 extends over 15 amino acids. Germline V gene lookup returns CDR1 MNHEY and CDR2 SVGEGT. CDR3 sequence: CASSPVTGGRETQYF. The CDR3 coding sequence is TGTGCCAGCAGTCCGGTAACAGGGGGAAGGGAGACCCAGTACTTC.

This clonotype showed up many times. This sequence joins TRBV10-3 and TRBJ1-1, with D uncertain. The CDR3 is 14 residues long. The ends were cut back, 0 bases at V and 6 bases at J, with 11 bases in the middle. The germline V gene has CDR1 ENHRY and CDR2 SYGVKD. The CDR3 region is CAISESTSISEAFF. The CDR3 bases are TGTGCCATCAGTGAGTCGACAAGTATCTCTGAAGCTTTCTTT.

This clonotype has only a few counts. J is TRBJ2-1 and V is TRBV15; D not certain. CDR3 size: 15 residues. Trimming removed 1 base at V and 9 bases at J, with 16 bases between. Germline lookup yields CDR1 LNHNV and CDR2 YYDKDF (reference sequence). CDR3: CATSRGGPGMSEQFF. The CDR3 DNA follows: TGTGCCACCAGCAGAGGAGGACCGGGCATGAGTGAGCAGTTCTTC.

The chain combines TRBV11-2 with TRBJ2-7; D not resolved. The CDR3 contains 12 residues. The V end lost 2 bases, the J end lost 5 bases, and 7 bases lay between the germline ends. Germline CDR1 SGHAT, CDR2 FQNNGV. The CDR3 nucleotides are TGTGCCAGCAGCTTAAAAGGGAACGAGCAGTACTTC. Its protein product is CASSLKGNEQYF.